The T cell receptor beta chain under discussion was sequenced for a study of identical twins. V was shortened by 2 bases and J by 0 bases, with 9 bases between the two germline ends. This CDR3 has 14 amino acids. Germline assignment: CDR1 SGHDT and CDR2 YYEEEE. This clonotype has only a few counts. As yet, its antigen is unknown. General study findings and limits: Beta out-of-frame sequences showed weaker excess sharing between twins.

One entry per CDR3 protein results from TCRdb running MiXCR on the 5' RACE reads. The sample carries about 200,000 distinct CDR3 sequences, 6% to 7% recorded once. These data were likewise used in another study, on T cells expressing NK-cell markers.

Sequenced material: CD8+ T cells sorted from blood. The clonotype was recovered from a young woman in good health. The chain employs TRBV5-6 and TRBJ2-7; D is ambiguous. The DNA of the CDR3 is TGTGCCAGCAGCTTTGGCATGCCCTCCTACGAGCAGTACTTC. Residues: CASSFGMPSYEQYF.